This T cell receptor (beta chain) was documented in a study of cytomegalovirus exposure and HLA in healthy donors (dated by TCRdb to between 2016 and 2019). Regarding the study in general: An earlier analysis of 587 of the donors reported 276 Gb of sequence data and approximately 120 million unique TCR beta sequences obtained from roughly 180 million T cells. All discovery cohort repertoires had been generated on a single sequencing platform. The number of donors typed differed by locus, with about 629-630 for A, B, C, DRB1 and DQB1, approximately 500 for DQA1, 600 to 610 for DPA1, and under 490 for DPB1. The study profiled the T cell repertoires of 500 to 800 subjects by immunosequencing and related them to cytomegalovirus serostatus. In a later genetic analysis, genome-wide SNP genotypes for about three fifths of the 666 donors were used, and that subset was treated as a discovery cohort. Along with the roughly 610-subject first cohort, a separate validation cohort of 120 different subjects was used. Because of strong linkage in the cohort, roughly 5 DR-DQ haplotypes were treated as single units for association and clustering. High-throughput TCR immunosequencing, statistical association of individual TCRs with disease status, and machine learning were combined to predict cytomegalovirus infection status. Of the roughly 400 genotyped donors, over 70% fell in the genetic ancestry cluster associated with self-reported Caucasian donors. About 300 gigabases of sequencing data and approximately 80 million unique TCR sequences were included in an early release covering over 600 HLA-typed donors. Both class I and class II loci were covered by HLA typing, at four-digit resolution. The study aimed to test whether signatures of past pathogen exposure could be identified by cataloging public T cell receptors. Rather than using new phenotypic data, the later analysis identified candidate immune exposures from TCR beta sequences and from how often those sequences occurred across donors. Donor age, sex, ethnicity and CMV serostatus were compiled together with the repertoire data. A later analysis re-examined previously published TCR beta repertoires from over 500 donors and added high-resolution HLA genotyping to investigate patterns of TCR occurrence. An earlier analysis of several hundred of the donors used high-throughput TCR beta sequencing to judge whether each TCR beta V gene segment behaved as functional or pseudogenic. Among some 410 genotyped donors of the cohort, an average of approximately 250,000 unique TCR beta nucleotide sequences were sequenced per donor, around a sixth of them non-productive. What the study reported, not specific to this receptor: According to a later genetic analysis, donors in an Asian-associated ancestry cluster had fewer N-insertions in productive TCRs than the approximately 630-donor mean. A later analysis found that TCR association rates varied across HLA loci, with DRB1 alleles showing the most associated TCRs and HLA-C alleles the fewest. Strong co-occurrence of HLA alleles, especially DR and DQ, made assigning TCR associations to individual alleles difficult. Correlated functional status among segregating V segments might be attributable to linkage disequilibrium, but an unknown experimental factor could not be ruled out. A cluster of highly shared sequence variants was judged likely to represent a technical artifact of the sequencing pipeline. An earlier analysis of several hundred of the donors showed that most TCR beta V segments appeared in productive rearrangements either about 87% or about 30% of the time, which broadly matched IMGT annotations. Some IMGT-functional V segments, including TRBV6-2 and TRBV6-3, could not be distinguished by the 87-base-pair reads and were therefore excluded. Specific HLA alleles were associated with over 15,000 TCR beta sequences at a false discovery rate of 0.05 in a later analysis. A further reported finding was that TCR beta sequences accurately predicted the HLA-A and HLA-B alleles for most subjects in the first cohort. For the cohort, immune exposure information was limited to CMV serostatus. Most TCR sequences were seen in very few donors, while some public TCRs were found in many individuals. Because counts were too low, 15 to 20 rarely observed V segments, including chromosome 9 orphons, were left out of the earlier analysis of 500 to 650 of the donors. Roughly uniform sequencing depth across donors was assumed in presence/absence analyses, although this assumption may not hold. According to a later analysis, most CMV-associated TCR beta chains appeared to be HLA-restricted, and the HLA associations seemed to be driven largely by CMV exposure. An association between a missense DCLRE1C variant and V-gene and J-gene trimming of TCR beta chains was found in a later genetic analysis and replicated in an independent cohort. The classifier was reported to diagnose cytomegalovirus status with high specificity and sensitivity in both the original and validation cohorts. Several of the top co-occurrence clusters appeared to be linked to parvovirus B19, influenza, CMV and Epstein-Barr virus, according to a later analysis. The cohort was sequenced for TCR beta chains only, and without alpha or paired-chain data the features that could be detected were limited. The study gave a list of about 170 TCR beta chains associated with cytomegalovirus. HLA typing was unavailable for some donors at each locus, so association tests used only the typed subset. In a later analysis, HLA-associated TCR beta chains were found to be more clonally expanded and to have lower generation probabilities than equally common non-associated chains. In vitro tests confirmed that a few of the cytomegalovirus-associated TCR beta chains recognize cytomegalovirus antigens. The authors suggested that the approach could potentially be extended to other disease states and immunological phenotypes.

The cohort comprised some 700 healthy bone marrow donors. Cohort members were all nominally healthy when sampled, although unrecorded immune exposures were likely present. The donor was CMV seropositive and belonged to the group of about 290 seropositive cohort members. Each donor provided a peripheral blood sample, and peripheral blood mononuclear cells were used for TCR beta sequencing. Genomic DNA was extracted from the blood cell samples with the Qiagen DNeasy Blood Extraction Kit. The method behind the library was the immunoSEQ multiplex PCR assay. For the multiplex PCR, a mixture combining 60 forward primers for TCR Vbeta segments and 13 reverse primers for TCR Jbeta segments was used. The CDR3 region of rearranged TCR beta genes was amplified from genomic DNA with a multiplex PCR assay. On the Illumina HiSeq System, the amplified TCR beta libraries were sequenced as 87-base-pair reads. The authors' analysis ran thus. In a later analysis, tens of millions of unique TCR beta chains were counted across the roughly 610 repertoires, and approximately 11 million of these chains were shared by at least two donors. To remove PCR and sequencing errors, raw reads were error-corrected and collapsed into unique sequences using a nearest-neighbor algorithm that merged closely related sequences. To assign V, D and J gene segments, CDR3 sequences were aligned to IMGT reference sequences. For a sequence to be retained, a match of at least six nucleotides was required to both a V gene segment and a J gene segment. Rearrangements were classified as productive when the CDR3 lacked stop codons and remained in frame with V and J, and all other rearrangements were classified as non-productive. Following IMGT convention, CDR3 was defined as the stretch from the second conserved V-encoded cysteine up to the conserved J-encoded phenylalanine. Sequences without an unambiguous match to a single V gene segment were excluded from the earlier analysis of a few hundred of the donors. An earlier analysis of a few hundred of the donors called V segments functional above 56.7% productive rearrangements and segregating when the between-donor standard deviation exceeded 5%. A statistical classification framework was built for diagnosing cytomegalovirus status from the catalog of TCR beta chain sequences. V and J gene assignment, in a later analysis, came from comparing TCR nucleotide sequences with IMGT/GENE-DB human TR gene sequences. Using the TCRdist pipeline, a later analysis assigned CDR3 sequences along with most-parsimonious VDJ recombination scenarios. A later analysis defined each TCR beta chain by its CDR3 amino acid sequence plus V-gene family, and excluded reads lacking a unique V-gene family. As a way to deal with suspected cross-contamination and a sequencing artifact, a later analysis dropped 500 to 700 nucleotide sequences that were highly shared and had low generation probability. For each public chain, a later analysis derived a clonal expansion index from normalized ranks of inferred template counts within each repertoire. In a later analysis, generation probabilities were computed with a VDJ recombination model fitted to out-of-frame rearrangements, and the resulting probabilities were checked against IGoR. Hypergeometric tests were used in a later analysis to score TCR-TCR, TCR-HLA and TCR-CMV co-occurrence, with a repertoire-size bias correction applied to the TCR pairs. In a later analysis, false discovery rates were estimated by permuting HLA or CMV assignments 20 times. In a later analysis, co-occurring TCRs were grouped with DBSCAN, and TCRdist sequence similarity was added when clustering was performed within HLA-allele-positive subsets. For co-occurrence clustering, repertoires with fewer than 30,000 or more than 120,000 public chains were excluded, along with roughly five repertoires with anomalous nucleotide sharing. The source is immuneACCESS, and TCRdb retained only in-frame sequences with V and J called. Part of the clones is not carried over; for the studies checked, unresolved V genes explain less than half of this, and the remainder is unexplained. The V and J calls and clone size come from that table; D and trimming were worked out from the DNA. The sample table contains about 120,000 clones; only one count was recorded for 50% to 65% of them. In total, the top ten clones hold approximately 11% of the sample.

V sheds 0 bases and J sheds 0 bases, leaving 15 bases between their ends. The cysteine opens and the phenylalanine closes a CDR3 of 17 amino acids. Left in the record is the CDR3 DNA by itself, 51 bases read in frame from the first base. The CDR1 and CDR2 encoded by the germline V gene (reference sequence) are SGHNT and YYREEE. This clone came up once. Its antigen is currently not known. Within one base of it there is no much larger clone, and no base qualities were kept. Input material: PBMCs. The receptor was isolated from a man in his forties in good health and CMV-seropositive. The chain links TRBV5-4 with TRBJ1-1; the D gene remains uncertain. The CDR3 here reads CASSLAILGVMNTEAFF. The DNA is TGTGCCAGCAGCTTGGCCATATTGGGCGTGATGAACACTGAAGCTTTCTTT.